This TCR beta chain was captured by sequencing in a study of CD4 T cells in relation to SARS-CoV-2 and coronaviruses. Study-wide context: After roughly ten days of antigen culture, PBMC TCR beta CDR3s were sequenced. Negative control cultures got HIV-1 Nef peptides or no peptide.

Trimming took 5 bases from V and 11 from J, leaving 12 bases between them. The germline gives CDR1 MDHEN, CDR2 SYDVKM. The CDR3 has 11 amino acids. Before the COVID-19 pandemic, during about 2011-2019, CD4+ T cells were taken from unexposed donors. The cells were cultured for about 10 days before CD4+ T cells were isolated. As cell numbers allowed, unexposed-donor CD4+ T cells faced SARS-CoV-2 S/N and four cold-coronavirus spikes. Clones were sequenced by immunoSEQ multiplex PCR, and TCRdb holds only the in-frame ones, with some missing. The top ten clones hold approximately 10% of a sample with over 15,000 clones, about 79% of them seen once. Concerning this clone itself: The antigen is not known.

The chain links TRBV28 to TRBJ1-1; D gene uncertain. Source material: CD4+ T cells from PBMCs, cultured in vitro. The clonotype comes from a human donor in good health. The CDR3 DNA is TGTGCCAGCAGTCGCCAAAGTGGCGCTTTCTTT. Its protein product is CASSRQSGAFF.